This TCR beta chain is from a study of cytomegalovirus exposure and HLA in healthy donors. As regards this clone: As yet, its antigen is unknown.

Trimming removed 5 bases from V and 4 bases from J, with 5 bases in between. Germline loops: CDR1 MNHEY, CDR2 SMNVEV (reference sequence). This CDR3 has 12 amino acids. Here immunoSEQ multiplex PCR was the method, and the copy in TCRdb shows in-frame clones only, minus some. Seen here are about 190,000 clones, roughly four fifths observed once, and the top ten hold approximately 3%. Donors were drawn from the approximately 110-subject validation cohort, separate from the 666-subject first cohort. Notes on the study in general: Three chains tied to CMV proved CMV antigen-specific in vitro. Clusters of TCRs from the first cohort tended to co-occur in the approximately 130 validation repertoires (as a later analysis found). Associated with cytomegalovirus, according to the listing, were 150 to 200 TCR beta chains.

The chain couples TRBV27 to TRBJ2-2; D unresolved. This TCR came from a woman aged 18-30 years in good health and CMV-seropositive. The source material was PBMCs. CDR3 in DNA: TGTGCCAGCAGTGAGATCACCGGGGAGCTGTTTTTT. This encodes CASSEITGELFF.